This T cell receptor (beta chain) was retrieved from a study of vaccination effects on CD4 cells after COVID-19. As for the study in general: Subjects were given two BNT162b2 or mRNA-1273 vaccine doses.

Viral peptide pools were used in the ViraFEST assay to expand antigen-specific CD4+ T cells, and sequencing came afterward. Isolation of CD4+ T cells took place after ten to eleven days of culture. Here immunoSEQ multiplex PCR was the method, and the copy in TCRdb shows in-frame clones only, minus some. The sample contains around 54,000 clones, roughly 76% of which appear only once. This CDR3 comprises 15 residues. The V and J ends lost 6 bases and 4 bases respectively, with 19 bases between them. Germline V gives CDR1 SGHDT, CDR2 YYEEEE. Notes on this clone: The antigen remains undetermined.

The clonotype originates from a human donor who received a COVID-19 vaccine. The sample was CD4+ T cells from PBMCs cultured with HCoV-229E spike peptides, taken before COVID-19 vaccination. The chain carries TRBV5-6 and TRBJ1-2; D perhaps matches TRBD1 (5 bases). The CDR3 sequence is CASTLEGTAIYGYTF. Here the CDR3 DNA reads TGTGCCAGCACCCTAGAGGGGACGGCGATCTATGGCTACACCTTC.